This entry describes one TCR beta chain. Its antigen is as yet unknown. The study recruited healthy Caucasian donors from Russia who were aged about 6 to 95. The germline gives CDR1 SNHLY, CDR2 FYNNEI. There are 14 residues in the CDR3. The data originate from a study of blood T cells in healthy people across ages. Overall study findings and caveats: Because donor CMV status was unknown, expanded clonotype changes were possibly confounded.

The use of a sample-barcoded 5' primer and a J-beta primer mix characterized a second PCR of roughly 6 to 11 cycles. A 12-random-nucleotide template-switch adaptor tagged each cDNA molecule. TCRdb reprocessed the 5' RACE reads with MiXCR, giving one entry per CDR3 protein. The table shows about 830,000 distinct CDR3 sequences, with approximately 59% occurring only once. The specimen was blood. The origin of this receptor is a man aged 30 to 39 in good health. This chain links TRBV2 with TRBJ2-5, with D unclear. With the DNA end fitting TRBJ2-7 better, the J assignment may be wrong. CDR3 residues: CASSEWSSYYEQYF. In DNA, the CDR3 is TGTGCCAGCAGTGAATGGAGCAGTTACTACGAGCAGTACTTC.